The 15 T cell receptor beta chains reported below all come from one sample, sequenced in a study of T cells in Graves' hyperthyroidism and ophthalmopathy. The investigators amplified TCR beta CDR3 regions from RNA transcripts. RT-PCR in the first round (using the HTBI primer set) targeted the TCR CDR3. TCRdb ran MiXCR on the multiplex PCR reads and lists one entry per CDR3 protein. Of some 580,000 distinct CDR3 sequences listed, 15% to 20% are singletons. Sequenced: blood. All receptors derive from a middle-aged woman with Graves' ophthalmopathy.

This clonotype occurred many times. This chain joins TRBV2 and TRBJ2-3; D is ambiguous. Germline CDR1 and CDR2: SNHLY and FYNNEI. Trimming left V 6 bases short and J 4 bases short, with 8 bases between. This CDR3 is 12 amino acids long. The CDR3 region is CASRDPADTQYF. CDR3 nucleotides: TGTGCCAGCAGGGATCCTGCAGATACGCAGTATTTT.

V gene TRBV27 combines with J gene TRBJ2-1; TRBD2 matches at 9 bases. CDR1 and CDR2 (germline): MNHEY, SMNVEV (reference sequence). There are 15 residues in the CDR3. J gave up 6 bases and V 7 bases, and 10 bases lay outside the gene matches. The CDR3, as DNA: TGTGCCAGCAATATTCTAGCGGGGAGGGGCAATGAGCAGTTCTTC. Protein sequence: CASNILAGRGNEQFF.

This chain links TRBV25-1 with TRBJ2-1; no firm D call. Germline lookup yields CDR1 MGHDK and CDR2 SYGVNS. The CDR3 sequence is 16 residues long. Trimming removed 2 bases from V and 5 bases from J, with 16 bases in between. DNA of the CDR3: TGTGCCAGCAGTGAACTCGGTCAATCCTCTCACAATGAGCAGTTCTTC. Translation: CASSELGQSSHNEQFF.

This clonotype has a count of ten or more. The chain uses TRBV3-1 and TRBJ1-6; possible D gene TRBD1, 5 bases. From germline, CDR1 is LGHDT and CDR2 YNNKEL (reference sequence). V lost 6 bases and J lost 6, with 6 bases in between. The CDR3 extends over 12 amino acids. As DNA, the CDR3 is TGTGCCAGCAGGGGGGTTAATTCACCCCTCCACTTT. Its translation is CASRGVNSPLHF.

The J gene is TRBJ2-7, the V gene TRBV7-8; D unresolved. The CDR3 runs 12 residues. Germline V gene data show CDR1 as SGHVS and CDR2 as FQNEAQ. V shed 2 bases and J shed 4 bases, with 6 bases lying between them. Here the CDR3 DNA reads TGTGCCAGCAGCTTAAATGAATACGAGCAGTACTTC. It is translated as CASSLNEYEQYF.

The sample holds a few counts of this clonotype. One end of the junction is discordant with germline, which a read error may explain. The rearrangement uses TRBV3-1 and TRBJ2-7, with D perhaps matching TRBD1 (6 bases). Per germline, CDR1 LGHDT and CDR2 YNNKEL (reference sequence). The CDR3 totals 15 residues. The chain's CDR3 is CASGHSARGSYEQYF. The CDR3 DNA follows: TGTGCCAGCGGCCACTCAGCGAGGGGGTCCTACGAGCAGTACTTC.

V gene TRBV12-3 or TRBV12-4 combines with J gene TRBJ2-3; D gene uncertain. V shed 2 bases and J shed 3 bases, with 12 bases lying between them. This CDR3 comprises 15 residues. DNA for the CDR3: TGTGCCAGCAGTTTAACAAAGGGTGCAACAGATACGCAGTATTTT. Translation gives CASSLTKGATDTQYF.

This clonotype was recorded at least ten times. The genes are TRBV2 and TRBJ1-5, with D uncertain. This CDR3 region has 13 residues. The germline CDR1 and CDR2 sequences are SNHLY and FYNNEI. V lost 4 bases to trimming and J lost 3 bases, with 7 bases between them. DNA for the CDR3: TGTGCCAGCAGTGGGGCCCTCAATCAGCCCCAGCATTTT. Protein: CASSGALNQPQHF.

This clonotype showed up just a few times. This chain links TRBV6-5 with TRBJ1-3; TRBD1 agrees at 7 bases. Per the germline V gene, CDR1 is MNHEY and CDR2 is SVGAGI. With V trimmed by 2 bases and J by 0 bases, 7 bases remained unmatched. The CDR3 totals 17 residues. CDR3 loop: CASSYRRDSFSGNTIYF. In nucleotides, the CDR3 is TGTGCCAGCAGTTACCGACGGGACAGCTTCTCTGGAAACACCATATATTTT.

There are a few counts of this clonotype. The chain couples TRBV4-1 to TRBJ2-3; TRBD2 agrees at 8 bases. The germline V gene encodes CDR1 MGHRA and CDR2 YSYEKL. V was clipped by 4 bases and J by 2 bases; unmatched bases: 11. The CDR3 spans 17 residues. The CDR3 region has the DNA TGCGCCAGCAGCCGCTCTTTAAGGACTAGCACCACAGATACGCAGTATTTT. Translating it yields CASSRSLRTSTTDTQYF.

This clonotype appeared many times. The chain employs TRBV12-3 or TRBV12-4 and TRBJ2-3; the D gene is possibly TRBD2 (5 bases). The V end lost 3 bases, the J end lost 0 bases, and 7 bases lay between the germline ends. The CDR3 spans 14 residues. CDR3 coding DNA: TGTGCCAGCAGTTTTACGGGAAGCACAGATACGCAGTATTTT. Amino acid sequence: CASSFTGSTDTQYF.

The sample holds a few counts of this clonotype. The rearrangement uses TRBV20-1 and TRBJ1-3; D is unresolved. The CDR3 spans 13 residues. Trimming stripped 6 bases from V and 0 bases from J, with 9 bases between. Germline assignment: CDR1 DFQATT and CDR2 SNEGSKA (reference sequence). The CDR3 DNA reads TGCAGTGCGCCGGGGAGCTCTGGAAACACCATATATTTT. As protein: CSAPGSSGNTIYF.

The gene calls are TRBV20-1 and TRBJ2-1; 9 bases are shared with TRBD2. The CDR3 runs to 16 residues. Germline loops: CDR1 DFQATT, CDR2 SNEGSKA (reference sequence). Unmatched junction bases numbered 9, after V lost 2 bases and J lost 4 bases. CDR3 residues: CSARSSGTKSYNEQFF. The CDR3 bases are TGCAGTGCTAGATCTAGCGGGACTAAATCTTACAATGAGCAGTTCTTC.

This clonotype was observed a few times. V gene TRBV4-1 combines with J gene TRBJ1-4, with 10 bases lining up with TRBD1. After removal of 4 bases from V and 7 bases from J, the junction contained 3 bases not matched to a gene. Germline V gene lookup returns CDR1 MGHRA and CDR2 YSYEKL. The length of the CDR3 is 14 residues. CDR3 coding DNA: TGCGCCAGCAGCCGGGGGACAGGGGCTGAAAAACTGTTTTTT. This sequence encodes CASSRGTGAEKLFF.

V is TRBV19 and J is TRBJ2-3; 8 bases agree with TRBD1. CDR1 LNHDA and CDR2 SQIVND come from the germline V gene (reference sequence). V shed 5 bases and J 6 bases; nucleotides not matched to a gene: 10. The CDR3 extends over 15 amino acids. CDR3 protein: CASSVDRGGADTQYF. CDR3 nucleotide sequence: TGTGCCAGTAGTGTCGACAGGGGAGGAGCGGATACGCAGTATTTT. The full variable domain, with the rest looked up from reference TRBV19 and TRBJ2-3, is DGGITQSPKYLFRKEGQNVTLSCEQNLNHDAMYWYRQDPGQGLRLIYYSQIVNDFQKGDIAEGYSVSREKKESFPLTVTSAQKNPTAFYLCASSVDRGGADTQYFGPGTRLTVL.